These 32 T cell receptor beta chains were all obtained from the same sample, sequenced in a study of T-cell reconstitution after alpha-beta-depleted transplantation in children. Preparation of the TCRbeta library was carried out with unique molecular identifiers. TCRdb processed the PCR reads anew with MiXCR; each CDR3 protein has one entry. The sample has hundreds of thousands of distinct CDR3 sequences; less than 15% are singletons. The source material was PBMCs, sampled before TCRalphabeta/CD19-depleted stem cell transplant. The receptor source for this set is a girl aged 2-10 years with congenital amegakaryocytic thrombocytopenia, due to receive a stem cell transplant.

This clonotype was seen repeatedly, ten times or more. The chain employs TRBV7-9 and TRBJ2-1; 7 bases align to TRBD2. The germline V gene encodes CDR1 SEHNR and CDR2 FQNEAQ (reference sequence). This CDR3 has 15 residues. Trimming took 3 bases from V and 6 from J; bases not matched to a gene: 8. For the CDR3, the DNA is TGTGCCAGCAGCTTTTATGGGGGAGGGGCCAATGAGCAGTTCTTC. This codes for CASSFYGGGANEQFF.

The rearrangement uses TRBV4-1 and TRBJ2-2; tentatively, D is TRBD2 (5 bases). The CDR3 covers 18 residues. Trimming stripped 0 bases from V and 0 bases from J, with 14 bases between. Germline CDR1 and CDR2: MGHRA and YSYEKL. This CDR3 reads CASSQERSRLTNTGELFF. CDR3 DNA sequence: TGCGCCAGCAGCCAAGAGCGGTCCAGACTAACGAACACCGGGGAGCTGTTTTTT.

The chain has TRBV25-1 and TRBJ2-1; 9 bases line up with TRBD2. Germline CDR1 MGHDK, CDR2 SYGVNS. V shed 1 base, J shed 0 bases, and the junction held 10 bases outside the gene matches. The CDR3 covers 19 residues. Here the CDR3 DNA reads TGTGCCAGCAGTGAATTTTTTGGGCGGGAGGGCCTCTCCTACAATGAGCAGTTCTTC. Translating it yields CASSEFFGREGLSYNEQFF.

In its sample, this clonotype was seen once. This could be a read error, since a much larger clone is one nucleotide away. The V call is TRBV15, the J call TRBJ1-1; D is unclear. This CDR3 contains 14 residues. Trimming pared 2 bases from V and 3 bases from J, leaving 10 bases between. Germline V gene sequence: CDR1 LNHNV, CDR2 YYDKDF (reference sequence). CDR3 loop: CATSRPGRYTEAFF. Here the CDR3 DNA reads TGTGCCACCAGCAGACCTGGGAGATACACTGAAGCTTTCTTT.

This clonotype occurred a few times. The chain couples TRBV6-5 to TRBJ2-4, with D hard to call. Germline loops: CDR1 MNHEY, CDR2 SVGAGI. The ends were cut back, 3 bases at V and 1 base at J, with 13 bases in the middle. The CDR3 has 16 residues. This chain's CDR3 is CASSYSMEGAKNIQYF. CDR3 bases: TGTGCCAGCAGTTATTCCATGGAAGGGGCCAAAAACATTCAGTACTTC.

The rearrangement uses TRBV28 and TRBJ2-5; 10 bases agree with TRBD2. Trimming removed 5 bases from V and 7 bases from J; junction bases left unmatched: 7. Germline values: CDR1 MDHEN, CDR2 SYDVKM. This CDR3 comprises 14 residues. CDR3 amino acids: CASSGLAAIGTQYF. The CDR3 nucleotides are TGTGCCAGCAGTGGACTAGCGGCCATAGGGACCCAGTACTTC.

V usage is TRBV12-3 or TRBV12-4 and J usage is TRBJ2-7; 8 nucleotides align to TRBD2. CDR3 length equals 16 residues. V lost 5 bases and J lost 4; bases outside the gene matches: 13. The CDR3 DNA reads as TGTGCCAGCAGTACGGTACGCAGCGGGAGTGTATACGAGCAGTACTTC. Protein product: CASSTVRSGSVYEQYF.

This clonotype was seen ten or more times. The chain combines TRBV29-1 with TRBJ2-5; maybe TRBD2 (5 bases). Germline CDR1 and CDR2: SQVTM and ANQGSEA. Trimming shortened V by 1 base and J by 4 bases, and 10 bases separated the two germline ends. This CDR3 has 13 residues. Here the CDR3 DNA reads TGCAGCGTTGAAGGATCGGGATCAGAGACCCAGTACTTC. Translation gives CSVEGSGSETQYF. The full variable domain, its missing parts supplied by reference TRBV29-1 and TRBJ2-5, is SAVISQKPSRDICQRGTSLTIQCQVDSQVTMMFWYRQQPGQSLTLIATANQGSEATYESGFVIDKFPISRPNLTFSTLTVSNMSPEDSSIYLCSVEGSGSETQYFGPGTRLLVL.

The DNA for the CDR3 is TGTGCCAGCAGTCCGTGGGAAACTGGGGAGGCTTTCTTT. This encodes CASSPWETGEAFF. The V gene is TRBV12-3 or TRBV12-4, the J gene TRBJ1-1; D is undetermined. The V gene lost 5 bases and the J gene lost 11 bases, with 18 bases spanning the gap. The CDR3 contains 13 residues.

This clonotype turned up a few times. V and J are TRBV30 and TRBJ2-2; D is ambiguous. Trimming pared 3 bases from V and 6 bases from J, leaving 5 bases between. The CDR3 consists of 11 residues. The germline CDR1 and CDR2 sequences are GTSNPN and SVGIG (reference sequence). The DNA of the CDR3 is TGTGCCTGGAGCGCCGCCGGGGAGCTGTTTTTT. This encodes CAWSAAGELFF.

This clonotype appeared a few times. The chain links TRBV20-1 to TRBJ2-7, with 9 bases fitting TRBD2. This CDR3 contains 16 residues. CDR1 and CDR2 (germline): DFQATT, SNEGSKA (reference sequence). With V trimmed by 4 bases and J by 7 bases, 17 bases remained unmatched. This CDR3 is CSAILRTSEWTGEQYF. CDR3 nucleotides: TGCAGTGCTATCCTCCGGACTAGCGAGTGGACTGGGGAGCAGTACTTC.

This clonotype has ten or more counts. This chain connects TRBV29-1 to TRBJ1-2, with unresolved D. The germline V and J ends were trimmed by 7 bases and 8 bases, with 20 bases remaining between them. This CDR3 contains 13 residues. Germline CDR1 reads SQVTM; CDR2 reads ANQGSEA. The DNA of the CDR3 is TGCAGCGGGGTTTCTGAGGGCTTCAAAGGCTACACCTTC. Translated, it gives CSGVSEGFKGYTF. Variable domain in full (rest from reference TRBV29-1 and TRBJ1-2): SAVISQKPSRDICQRGTSLTIQCQVDSQVTMMFWYRQQPGQSLTLIATANQGSEATYESGFVIDKFPISRPNLTFSTLTVSNMSPEDSSIYLCSGVSEGFKGYTFGSGTRLTVV.

This chain connects TRBV18 to TRBJ2-1; D assignment may be TRBD1 or TRBD2 (6 bases each). V dropped 0 bases and J dropped 7 bases, with 19 bases sitting between them. CDR1 and CDR2 (germline): KGHSH, LQKENI. This CDR3 spans 17 amino acids. DNA for the CDR3: TGTGCCAGCTCACCACCGATGTTAGGGGGGCGAGGGAATGAGCAGTTCTTC. Translation gives CASSPPMLGGRGNEQFF. Supplemented by reference TRBV18 and TRBJ2-1, the full variable domain reads NAGVMQNPRHLVRRRGQEARLRCSPMKGHSHVYWYRQLPEEGLKFMVYLQKENIIDESGMPKERFSAEFPKEGPSILRIQQVVRGDSAAYFCASSPPMLGGRGNEQFFGPGTRLTVL.

The rearrangement uses TRBV5-1 and TRBJ2-7, with 11 bases fitting TRBD2. Germline lookup yields CDR1 SGHRS and CDR2 YFSETQ. CDR3 length: 16 amino acids. V lost 4 bases and J lost 7; bases outside the gene matches: 13. The CDR3 loop is CASSLHLLAGVREQYF. The CDR3 coding sequence is TGCGCCAGCAGCCTACACTTACTAGCGGGAGTAAGGGAGCAGTACTTC. Filled out from reference TRBV5-1 and TRBJ2-7, the complete variable domain reads KAGVTQTPRYLIKTRGQQVTLSCSPISGHRSVSWYQQTPGQGLQFLFEYFSETQRNKGNFPGRFSGRQFSNSRSEMNVSTLELGDSALYLCASSLHLLAGVREQYFGPGTRLTVT.

This clonotype was found a few times. The chain recombines TRBV12-3 or TRBV12-4 with TRBJ2-5, with 9 bases lining up with TRBD1. V shed 1 base and J 4 bases; nucleotides not matched to a gene: 4. The CDR3 is 15 residues long. CDR3 in amino acids: CASSLGQGDRETQYF. The CDR3 nucleotides are TGTGCCAGCAGTTTAGGACAGGGGGATCGAGAGACCCAGTACTTC.

The chain is built from TRBV5-1 and TRBJ1-5, with D unresolved. The CDR3 runs 14 residues. Germline V gene lookup returns CDR1 SGHRS and CDR2 YFSETQ. With 4 bases removed from V and 4 bases from J, the gap between germline ends came to 12 bases. CDR3 in DNA: TGCGCCAGCAGCGTGGGGTCCCTTAATCAGCCCCAGCATTTT. It yields the protein CASSVGSLNQPQHF.

The V and J genes are TRBV28 and TRBJ2-3; TRBD2 matches at 9 bases. This CDR3 has 14 amino acids. Trimming at V came to 6 bases and at J to 5 bases, leaving 6 bases not matched to a gene. Looked up from germline, CDR1 is MDHEN and CDR2 is SYDVKM. The CDR3 nucleotides are TGTGCCAGCAGGCTGGGGACTAGCTTAGATACGCAGTATTTT. It specifies CASRLGTSLDTQYF.

This clonotype came up a few times. The V and J genes are TRBV7-9 and TRBJ2-5; 7 bases line up with TRBD1. The CDR3 runs to 13 residues. The V gene end was trimmed by 2 bases and the J gene end by 7 bases; junction bases not matched to a gene: 4. Germline CDR1 is SEHNR and CDR2 is FQNEAQ (reference sequence). The chain's CDR3 is CASSLTGVGTQYF. The CDR3 DNA reads as TGTGCCAGCAGCTTAACAGGGGTGGGGACCCAGTACTTC.

The chain employs TRBV3-1 and TRBJ2-3, with D perhaps assigned TRBD1 or TRBD2 (5 bases each). The CDR3 has 15 amino acids. Germline V gene data show CDR1 as LGHDT and CDR2 as YNNKEL (reference sequence). The V and J ends lost 2 bases and 3 bases respectively, with 12 bases between them. The CDR3 region has the DNA TGTGCCAGCAGCCAACGTGGGACCAGAACAGATACGCAGTATTTT. Translated, it gives CASSQRGTRTDTQYF.

This clonotype has a count of ten or more. J is TRBJ2-5 and V is TRBV4-2; D perhaps matches TRBD2 (6 bases). The CDR3 covers 14 residues. The V end lost 1 base, the J end lost 2 bases, and 8 bases lay between the germline ends. Germline loops: CDR1 LGHNA, CDR2 YNFKEQ. CDR3 coding DNA: TGTGCCAGCAGCCAAGTAGCGGAACAAGAGACCCAGTACTTC. Residues: CASSQVAEQETQYF.

This clonotype was seen repeatedly, ten times or more. The V call is TRBV12-3 or TRBV12-4, the J call TRBJ2-2; 7 bases are shared with TRBD1. J lost 4 bases, V lost 6 bases, and 5 bases had no gene match. The CDR3 is 14 residues long. CDR3 sequence reads: CASRSDRATGELFF. The DNA of the CDR3 is TGTGCCAGCAGATCAGACAGGGCCACCGGGGAGCTGTTTTTT.

This clonotype was counted many times. The chain uses TRBV5-1 and TRBJ2-1, with a tentative D call TRBD2 (5 bases). With 2 bases removed from V and 8 bases from J, the gap between germline ends came to 14 bases. CDR1 and CDR2 from the germline V gene are SGHRS and YFSETQ. The CDR3 spans 14 residues. The CDR3 coding sequence is TGCGCCAGCAGCTTTACTAGACTGGGGTATGAGCAGTTCTTC. Its protein product is CASSFTRLGYEQFF.

This clonotype was picked up a small number of times. Written as DNA, the CDR3 is TGTGCCAGCAGCTTAGAGCAGGAAGAATACTATGGCTACACCTTC. It is translated as CASSLEQEEYYGYTF. V gene TRBV7-9 combines with J gene TRBJ1-2; D unclear. CDR1 is SEHNR and CDR2 is FQNEAQ in the germline V gene (reference sequence). The V end was cut by 1 base, the J end by 3 bases, with 12 bases between. This CDR3 contains 15 residues. Full variable domain (missing parts from reference TRBV7-9 and TRBJ1-2): DTGVSQNPRHKITKRGQNVTFRCDPISEHNRLYWYRQTLGQGPEFLTYFQNEAQLEKSRLLSDRFSAERPKGSFSTLEIQRTEQGDSAMYLCASSLEQEEYYGYTFGSGTRLTVV.

The chain combines TRBV18 with TRBJ1-5; a possible D gene is TRBD1 (5 bases). The CDR3 sequence is 16 residues long. Trimming took off 2 bases at V and 2 bases at J, with 13 bases between the two ends. The germline V gene has CDR1 KGHSH and CDR2 LQKENI. CDR3 coding DNA: TGTGCCAGCTCACCAAGAGGCGTAGGGGGCAATCAGCCCCAGCATTTT. Protein product: CASSPRGVGGNQPQHF.

The rearrangement uses TRBV5-1 and TRBJ2-3; possibly TRBD2 for D (6 bases). The CDR3 runs 14 residues. Trimming shortened V by 8 bases and J by 3 bases, and 16 bases separated the two germline ends. In germline, CDR1 is SGHRS, CDR2 YFSETQ. CDR3 nucleotide sequence: TGCGCCAGTTATGCGGGGCGACGAACAGATACGCAGTATTTT. It codes for CASYAGRRTDTQYF. Full variable domain (remainder filled in from reference TRBV5-1 and TRBJ2-3): KAGVTQTPRYLIKTRGQQVTLSCSPISGHRSVSWYQQTPGQGLQFLFEYFSETQRNKGNFPGRFSGRQFSNSRSEMNVSTLELGDSALYLCASYAGRRTDTQYFGPGTRLTVL.

The genes are TRBV7-2 and TRBJ2-7; 7 bases are shared with TRBD2. The V segment lost 1 base and the J segment 0 bases; nucleotides outside the gene matches: 6. The CDR3 length is 16 residues. Germline-derived CDR1 and CDR2 are SGHTA and FQGNSA. The CDR3 DNA follows: TGTGCCAGCAGCTTAGGCCTAGCGGACTCCTCCTACGAGCAGTACTTC. It translates to CASSLGLADSSYEQYF.

This clonotype was seen many times. J is TRBJ2-3 and V is TRBV5-1; D tentatively fits TRBD1 or TRBD2 (5 bases each). CDR3 size: 15 residues. The V end lost 0 bases, the J end lost 1 base, and 9 bases lay between the germline ends. Looked up from germline, CDR1 is SGHRS and CDR2 is YFSETQ. CDR3 protein: CASSLGGSRTDTQYF. The DNA of the CDR3 is TGCGCCAGCAGCTTGGGGGGGTCGCGCACAGATACGCAGTATTTT.

This clonotype was counted at least ten times. V and J are TRBV6-2 or TRBV6-3 and TRBJ2-1; D is perhaps TRBD1 (6 bases). This CDR3 is built from 14 residues. Germline CDR1 MNHEY, CDR2 SVGEGT. V was shortened by 0 bases and J by 6 bases, with 9 bases between the two germline ends. The CDR3 DNA follows: TGTGCCAGCAGTTACTCCACAGGGCGCAATGAGCAGTTCTTC. It encodes CASSYSTGRNEQFF.

This clonotype has more than one count but fewer than ten. The rearrangement joins TRBV4-2 to TRBJ1-2; D perhaps matches TRBD1 (5 bases). This CDR3 region has 16 residues. Trimming took off 2 bases at V and 3 bases at J, with 16 bases between the two ends. Germline assignment: CDR1 LGHNA and CDR2 YNFKEQ. CDR3 region: CASSQSVEGLYYGYTF. In DNA, the CDR3 is TGTGCCAGCAGCCAATCGGTAGAGGGGTTATACTATGGCTACACCTTC.

V gene TRBV30 combines with J gene TRBJ2-1; 7 bases are shared with TRBD2. Germline-derived CDR1 and CDR2 are GTSNPN and SVGIG (reference sequence). V gave up 2 bases and J gave up 2 bases; unmatched junction bases: 6. This CDR3 contains 15 residues. The chain's CDR3 is CAWSPSGVPYNEQFF. The CDR3 nucleotides are TGTGCCTGGAGTCCGAGCGGGGTCCCCTACAATGAGCAGTTCTTC.

The V call is TRBV4-1, the J call TRBJ2-7, with D hard to call. The CDR3 length is 15 residues. The germline gives CDR1 MGHRA, CDR2 YSYEKL. Between the trimmed V and J ends, which lost 6 bases and 3 bases, there was a span of 18 bases. The CDR3 is CASRPWWPLFYEQYF. DNA of the CDR3: TGCGCCAGCAGGCCCTGGTGGCCCCTTTTCTACGAGCAGTACTTC.

Ten or more counts support this clonotype. This rearrangement joins TRBV29-1 to TRBJ2-7; 11 nucleotides align to TRBD2. CDR1 SQVTM and CDR2 ANQGSEA come from the germline V gene. This CDR3 has 14 amino acids. V was clipped by 7 bases and J by 5 bases; unmatched bases: 10. The CDR3 coding sequence is TGCAGCGCTGAGCTAGCGGGAGGTCTTGACGAGCAGTACTTC. Its protein is CSAELAGGLDEQYF.